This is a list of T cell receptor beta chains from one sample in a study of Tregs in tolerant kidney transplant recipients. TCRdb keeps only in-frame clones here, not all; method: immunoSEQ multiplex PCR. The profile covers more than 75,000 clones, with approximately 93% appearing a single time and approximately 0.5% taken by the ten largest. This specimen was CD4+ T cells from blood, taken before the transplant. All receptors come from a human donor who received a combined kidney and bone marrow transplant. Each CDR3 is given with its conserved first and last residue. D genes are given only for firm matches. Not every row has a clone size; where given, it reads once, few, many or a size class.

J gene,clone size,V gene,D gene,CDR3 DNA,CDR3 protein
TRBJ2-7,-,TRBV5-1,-,TGCGCCAGCAGCTTGGCCGGTCTGCAGGTCTCCTACGAGCAGTACTTC,CASSLAGLQVSYEQYF
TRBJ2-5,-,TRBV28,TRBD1,TGTGCCAGCAGTTTTAGCCAGGGGGCTTATGAGCAGTACTTC,CASSFSQGAYEQYF
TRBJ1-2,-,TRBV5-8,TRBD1,TGTGCCAGCAGCTCGTGGAGGGGCGGACAGGACGGTGGCTATGGCTACACCTTC,CASSSWRGGQDGGYGYTF
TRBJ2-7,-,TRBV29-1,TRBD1,TGCAGCGTTGATGAGACAGGGGGCTACGAGCAGTACTTC,CSVDETGGYEQYF
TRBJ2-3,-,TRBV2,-,TGTGCCAGCCTCAACACCCAGGGACTCCCTAGCACAGATACGCAGTATTTT,CASLNTQGLPSTDTQYF
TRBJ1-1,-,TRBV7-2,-,TGTGCCAGCAGACCTCCCGGCGCCGGAGTGAACACTGAAGCTTTCTTT,CASRPPGAGVNTEAFF
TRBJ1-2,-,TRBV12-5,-,TGTGCTAAAGCATCCTCCGGGAGCTACACCTTC,CAKASSGSYTF
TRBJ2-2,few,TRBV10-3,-,TGTGCCATCAGGACGGGACAAGACACCGGGGAGCTGTTTTTT,CAIRTGQDTGELFF
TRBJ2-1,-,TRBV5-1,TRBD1,TGCGCCAGCACGCGGGGACAGGGGGATTACAATGAGCAGTTCTTC,CASTRGQGDYNEQFF
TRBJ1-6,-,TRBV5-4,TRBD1,TGTGCCAGCAGCTTGGCACAGGGGGCAGGGAATAATTCACCCCTCCACTTT,CASSLAQGAGNNSPLHF
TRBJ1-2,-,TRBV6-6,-,TGTGCCAGCAGTTCCCAGGACTATGGCTACACCTTC,CASSSQDYGYTF
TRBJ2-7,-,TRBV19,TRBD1,TGTGCCAGTAGTCTTGGACCGGGACAGGCCTCTCGAGAGCAGTACTTC,CASSLGPGQASREQYF
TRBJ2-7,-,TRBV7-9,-,TGTGCCAGCAGTCTCGACACCTCCTACGAGCAGTACTTC,CASSLDTSYEQYF
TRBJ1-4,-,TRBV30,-,TGTGCCTGGAGGCTCCCGGGACAATGGGAAAAACTGTTTTTT,CAWRLPGQWEKLFF
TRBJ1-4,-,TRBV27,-,TGTGCCAGCAGTTTCCTTTCGCAGGGGAATGAAAAACTGTTTTTT,CASSFLSQGNEKLFF
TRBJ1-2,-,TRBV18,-,TGTGCCAGCTCACCACCAAAGGGGTTCTATGGCTACACCTTC,CASSPPKGFYGYTF
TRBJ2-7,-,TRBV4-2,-,TGTGCCAGCAGCCAAGGGGCAAACTACGAGCAGTACTTC,CASSQGANYEQYF
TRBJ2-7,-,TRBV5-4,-,TGTGCCAGCAGCTTGCTGGTAGAGCGTACCTACGAGCAGTACTTC,CASSLLVERTYEQYF
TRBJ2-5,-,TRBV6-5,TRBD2,TGTGCCAGCAGCACCGGCGGGGGTCGTTCGAAGACCCAGTACTTC,CASSTGGGRSKTQYF
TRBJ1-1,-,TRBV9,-,TGTGCCAGCAGCGTAGGTCCAGAGAACACTGAAGCTTTCTTT,CASSVGPENTEAFF
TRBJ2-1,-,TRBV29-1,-,TGCAGCGCCCTGGACAGAGTCTCCTACAATGAGCAGTTCTTC,CSALDRVSYNEQFF
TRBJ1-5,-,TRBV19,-,TGTGCCAGTAGGCCGGGCAATCAGCCCCAGCATTTT,CASRPGNQPQHF
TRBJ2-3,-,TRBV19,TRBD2,TGTGCCTCGGGACTAGCGGGAAGTAGTGCTAGCACAGATACGCAGTATTTT,CASGLAGSSASTDTQYF
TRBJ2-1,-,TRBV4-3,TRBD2,TGCGCCAGCGCCAGCGGGAGGGCCAATGAGCAGTTCTTC,CASASGRANEQFF
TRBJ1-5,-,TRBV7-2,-,TGTGCCAGCAGCTTAGGGGAAACAGGGTCCAATCAGCCCCAGCATTTT,CASSLGETGSNQPQHF
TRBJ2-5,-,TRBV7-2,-,TGTGCCAGCAGCTTAGCGGCGGGCGGATCAGAGACCCAGTACTTC,CASSLAAGGSETQYF
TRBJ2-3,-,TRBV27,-,TGTGCCAGCAGTTTCTCCTTCGCCGGGGGCACAGATACGCAGTATTTT,CASSFSFAGGTDTQYF
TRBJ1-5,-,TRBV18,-,TGTGCCAGCTCACCACCGTTCCAGGGTGGGGATCAGCCCCAGCATTTT,CASSPPFQGGDQPQHF
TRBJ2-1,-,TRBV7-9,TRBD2,TGTGCCAGCAGCTTGAGTCTAGCGGACTACAATGAGCAGTTCTTC,CASSLSLADYNEQFF
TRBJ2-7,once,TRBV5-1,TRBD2,TGCGCCAGCAGCTTGAGGGCTAGCGGGGCGAACTACGAGCAGTACTTC,CASSLRASGANYEQYF
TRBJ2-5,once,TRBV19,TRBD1,TGTGCCAGTAGAGGACAGGTCGGCGGGACCCAGTACTTC,CASRGQVGGTQYF
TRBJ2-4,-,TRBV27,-,TGTGCCAGCTCAGGGGGGCGAAACATTCAGTACTTC,CASSGGRNIQYF
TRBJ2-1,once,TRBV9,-,TGTGCCAGCAGCGTAGATGGTGGGCAACCGGGGAATGAGCAGTTCTTC,CASSVDGGQPGNEQFF
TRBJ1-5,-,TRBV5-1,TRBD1,TGCGCCAGCAGCTTGGGGGACAGGGGAGATCAGCCCCAGCATTTT,CASSLGDRGDQPQHF
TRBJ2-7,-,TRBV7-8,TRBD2,TGTGCCAGCAGCCCACGGACTAGCGGGCTCCTTACCTACGAGCAGTACTTC,CASSPRTSGLLTYEQYF
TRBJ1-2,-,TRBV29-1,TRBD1,TGCAGCGCCACCACGGACAGGGCCTATGGCTACACCTTC,CSATTDRAYGYTF
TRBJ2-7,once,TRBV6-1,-,TGTGCCAGCAGTGAATTCAGGGTCTCCTACGAGCAGTACTTC,CASSEFRVSYEQYF
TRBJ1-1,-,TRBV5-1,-,TGCGCCAGCAGCTTGGCCAATAGGAACACTGAAGCTTTCTTT,CASSLANRNTEAFF